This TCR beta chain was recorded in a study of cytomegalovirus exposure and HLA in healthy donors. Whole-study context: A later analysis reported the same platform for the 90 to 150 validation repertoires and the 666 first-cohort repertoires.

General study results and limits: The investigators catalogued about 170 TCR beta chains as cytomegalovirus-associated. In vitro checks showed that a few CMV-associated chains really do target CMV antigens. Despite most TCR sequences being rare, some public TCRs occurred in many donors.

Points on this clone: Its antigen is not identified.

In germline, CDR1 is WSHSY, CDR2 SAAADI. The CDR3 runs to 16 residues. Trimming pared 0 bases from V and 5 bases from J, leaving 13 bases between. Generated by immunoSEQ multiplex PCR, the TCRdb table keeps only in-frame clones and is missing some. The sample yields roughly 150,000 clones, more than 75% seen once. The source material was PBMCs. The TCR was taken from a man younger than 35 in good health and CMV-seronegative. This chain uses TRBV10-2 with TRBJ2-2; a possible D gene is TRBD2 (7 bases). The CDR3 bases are TGCGCCAGCAGTGAGTCAATAGGGGGGGAGACCGGGGAGCTGTTTTTT. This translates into CASSESIGGETGELFF.